This T cell receptor beta chain came from a study of shared clonotypes between healthy human individuals. This CDR3 is 15 amino acids long. V was pared by 1 base and J by 6 bases, with 16 bases between. Germline loops: CDR1 SGHDN, CDR2 FVKESK. Study-wide findings and caveats: Relative to clonotypes present in all four donors, those not shared had lower generation probabilities. Several donors had approximately 4.6% of their naive CD4 clonotypes in common.

Each subset's genomic DNA was shared equally among a number of immunoSEQ plates. Assay: immunoSEQ multiplex PCR; the TCRdb copy retains only in-frame clones and omits some. Found here are approximately 1.4 million clones, under 99% of them singletons; the top ten hold around 0.45%. Note on this clone: The antigen is undetermined.

Sequenced input: naive CD4+ T cells sorted from blood. Subset noted: CD45RA+ positively selected. The chain couples TRBV14 to TRBJ2-7; tentative D call: TRBD2 (5 bases). The receptor was isolated from a man aged 30-40 years in good health. The CDR3 loop is CASSQVKPGLAEQYF. CDR3 coding DNA: TGTGCCAGCAGCCAAGTGAAGCCGGGCCTAGCCGAGCAGTACTTC.